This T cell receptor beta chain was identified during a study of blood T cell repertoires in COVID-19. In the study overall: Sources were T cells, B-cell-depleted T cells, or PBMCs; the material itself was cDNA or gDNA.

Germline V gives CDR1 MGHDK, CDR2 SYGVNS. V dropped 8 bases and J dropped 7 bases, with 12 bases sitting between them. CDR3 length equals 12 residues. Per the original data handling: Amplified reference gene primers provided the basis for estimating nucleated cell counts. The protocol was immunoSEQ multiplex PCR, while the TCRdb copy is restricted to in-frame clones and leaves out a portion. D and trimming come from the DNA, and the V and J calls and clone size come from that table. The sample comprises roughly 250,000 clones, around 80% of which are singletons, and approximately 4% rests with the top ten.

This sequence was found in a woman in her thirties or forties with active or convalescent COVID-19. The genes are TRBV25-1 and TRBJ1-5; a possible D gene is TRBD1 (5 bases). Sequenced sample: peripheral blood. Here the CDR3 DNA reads TGTGCCAGCCGGCAGGGAGGCCAGCCCCAGCATTTT. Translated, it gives CASRQGGQPQHF.